This entry lists 17 T cell receptor beta chains sequenced from one sample in a study of T cells after yellow fever vaccination. A single record per CDR3 protein comes from TCRdb applying MiXCR to the 5' RACE reads. The sample has about 130,000 distinct CDR3 sequences; 7.5% to 10% are singletons. The sequences come from CD8+ T cells sorted from PBMCs, collected on the day of the yellow fever booster vaccination. The receptor source for this set is a man younger than 35 who received the YFV17D yellow fever vaccine.

There are a few counts of this clonotype. This sequence joins TRBV7-3 and TRBJ2-3; D not certain. This CDR3 is 14 amino acids long. Trimming removed 3 bases at V and 2 bases at J, with 9 bases between. Per the germline V gene, CDR1 is SGHTA and CDR2 is FQGTGA. The CDR3 DNA reads as TGTGCCAGCAGCTTGATGGGCGACACAGATACGCAGTATTTT. It is translated as CASSLMGDTDTQYF.

The sample holds a few counts of this clonotype. The CDR3 sequence is CSARDYNSPLHF. The CDR3, as DNA: TGCAGTGCGCGCGACTATAATTCACCCCTCCACTTT. The V gene is TRBV20-1, the J gene TRBJ1-6, with D unclear. The CDR3 runs 12 residues. Germline V gives CDR1 DFQATT, CDR2 SNEGSKA (reference sequence). V lost 6 bases and J 3 bases, leaving 6 bases between the germline ends.

This chain uses TRBV30 with TRBJ1-1; tentatively, D is TRBD1 (5 bases). The CDR3 is 15 residues long. Trimming cost V 0 bases and J 3 bases, with 14 bases left between them. Looked up from germline, CDR1 is GTSNPN and CDR2 is SVGIG (reference sequence). CDR3 sequence: CAWSVSGIGDTEAFF. CDR3 bases: TGTGCCTGGAGTGTCTCGGGGATAGGGGACACTGAAGCTTTCTTT.

V usage is TRBV5-1 and J usage is TRBJ1-2, with TRBD1 matching over 7 bases. The CDR3 extends over 13 amino acids. The germline gives CDR1 SGHRS, CDR2 YFSETQ. V lost 5 bases and J lost 5; bases outside the gene matches: 6. CDR3: CASSTGTVYGYTF. The CDR3 DNA sequence: TGCGCCAGCAGTACCGGGACAGTTTATGGCTACACCTTC.

This chain joins TRBV4-1 and TRBJ2-2, with 9 bases aligning to TRBD2. The V gene's germline CDR1 is MGHRA and CDR2 YSYEKL. This CDR3 has 17 residues. V lost 0 bases, J lost 6 bases, and 8 bases stayed unmatched. Here the CDR3 reads CASSQDLAGGQSGELFF. CDR3 bases: TGCGCCAGCAGCCAAGATCTGGCGGGGGGGCAGTCCGGGGAGCTGTTTTTT.

There are a few counts of this clonotype. The V call is TRBV4-1, the J call TRBJ2-1; 10 bases agree with TRBD2. The junction had 8 bases not matched to a gene; V was cut back by 2 bases and J by 10 bases. Germline V gene sequence: CDR1 MGHRA, CDR2 YSYEKL. The CDR3 has 15 amino acids. CDR3 residues: CASSQRGLAVLEQFF. DNA for the CDR3: TGCGCCAGCAGCCAAAGAGGACTAGCGGTCCTAGAGCAGTTCTTC.

A few counts support this clonotype. The chain combines TRBV7-2 with TRBJ2-3, with 7 bases matching TRBD1. After removal of 1 base from V and 6 bases from J, the junction contained 13 bases not matched to a gene. The CDR3 length is 17 residues. Looked up from germline, CDR1 is SGHTA and CDR2 is FQGNSA. Here the CDR3 reads CASSLEFNRGSWDTQYF. CDR3 bases: TGTGCCAGCAGCTTAGAATTTAACAGGGGCTCTTGGGATACGCAGTATTTT.

The J gene is TRBJ2-2, the V gene TRBV6-2 or TRBV6-3, with 13 positions matching TRBD2. This CDR3 contains 16 residues. V trimming: 4 bases; J trimming: 8 bases; junction bases outside the gene matches: 7. Germline V gives CDR1 MNHEY, CDR2 SVGEGT. CDR3 nucleotides: TGTGCCAGCAGTTCGGGACTAGCGGGGCCAAGAGGGGAGCTGTTTTTT. Its protein product is CASSSGLAGPRGELFF.

V usage is TRBV6-1 and J usage is TRBJ2-3, with unresolved D. The CDR3 has 15 residues. Germline values: CDR1 MNHNS, CDR2 SASEGT. V was cut by 7 bases and J by 1 base, with 15 bases left in between. The DNA of the CDR3 is TGTGCCAGCACCGCCGGGCACCCGGGCACAGATACGCAGTATTTT. This encodes CASTAGHPGTDTQYF.

This clonotype has more than one count but fewer than ten. The chain has TRBV19 and TRBJ1-5, with D possibly being TRBD1 (5 bases). V was clipped by 3 bases and J by 0 bases, with 9 bases between them. The CDR3 contains 15 residues. In germline, CDR1 is LNHDA, CDR2 SQIVND (reference sequence). The CDR3 protein is CASSMKGYSNQPQHF. Written as DNA, the CDR3 is TGTGCCAGTAGTATGAAGGGGTATAGCAATCAGCCCCAGCATTTT.

This clonotype occurred once. The V call is TRBV11-1, the J call TRBJ2-2; D is possibly TRBD2 (6 bases). Trimming stripped 5 bases from V and 5 bases from J, with 12 bases between. Looked up from germline, CDR1 is SGHAT and CDR2 is FQDESV (reference sequence). This CDR3 has 14 residues. DNA for the CDR3: TGTGCCAGCAGCGGCTACGCGGGAACCGGGGAGCTGTTTTTT. It translates to CASSGYAGTGELFF.

The chain employs TRBV6-6 and TRBJ2-3; weak D call: TRBD2 (7 bases). Germline V gives CDR1 MNHNY, CDR2 SVGAGI (reference sequence). The V gene lost 0 bases and the J gene lost 4 bases, with 11 bases spanning the gap. The CDR3 has 15 residues. CDR3: CASSYSGGQADTQYF. CDR3 nucleotide sequence: TGTGCCAGCAGTTACTCGGGGGGGCAGGCAGATACGCAGTATTTT.

This clonotype has a handful of counts. The rearrangement links TRBV10-3 to TRBJ1-1, with 7 positions matching TRBD1. The CDR3 has 13 amino acids. Germline assignment: CDR1 ENHRY and CDR2 SYGVKD. V lost 7 bases, J lost 5 bases, and 7 bases stayed unmatched. The CDR3 region is CAIMARGGTEAFF. The DNA for the CDR3 is TGTGCCATCATGGCCAGGGGGGGGACTGAAGCTTTCTTT.

The chain couples TRBV6-1 to TRBJ2-7, with D perhaps TRBD2 (5 bases). CDR3 length equals 13 residues. V was pared by 6 bases and J by 3 bases, with 12 bases between. From germline, CDR1 is MNHNS and CDR2 SASEGT. As DNA, the CDR3 is TGTGCCAGCAGAAGCGGACCCTACTACGAGCAGTACTTC. Its protein product is CASRSGPYYEQYF.

A few counts support this clonotype. The chain couples TRBV6-5 to TRBJ2-1, with 7 positions matching TRBD1. Germline V gene lookup returns CDR1 MNHEY and CDR2 SVGAGI. Trimming took 0 bases from V and 10 from J; bases not matched to a gene: 0. The length of the CDR3 is 12 residues. The CDR3 spells CASSYSRGEQFF. For the CDR3, the DNA is TGTGCCAGCAGTTACTCCAGGGGGGAGCAGTTCTTC.

This clonotype was picked up a small number of times. The J gene is TRBJ2-7, the V gene TRBV4-1; possible D gene TRBD2, 5 bases. V was cut by 0 bases and J by 8 bases, with 17 bases left in between. CDR1 is MGHRA, CDR2 YSYEKL, per germline. The CDR3 loop spans 15 amino acids. The chain's CDR3 is CASSQEPGLSSQQYV. The CDR3, as DNA: TGCGCCAGCAGCCAAGAGCCCGGACTCTCCTCGCAGCAGTACGTC.

This clonotype was counted many times. The chain joins TRBV20-1 to TRBJ2-1; tentatively, D is TRBD1 (5 bases). The CDR3 spans 14 residues. Per the germline V gene, CDR1 is DFQATT and CDR2 is SNEGSKA (reference sequence). Trimming took off 5 bases at V and 0 bases at J, with 11 bases between the two ends. In DNA, the CDR3 is TGCAGTGCTCAACAGGAAAACTCCTACAATGAGCAGTTCTTC. It encodes CSAQQENSYNEQFF.